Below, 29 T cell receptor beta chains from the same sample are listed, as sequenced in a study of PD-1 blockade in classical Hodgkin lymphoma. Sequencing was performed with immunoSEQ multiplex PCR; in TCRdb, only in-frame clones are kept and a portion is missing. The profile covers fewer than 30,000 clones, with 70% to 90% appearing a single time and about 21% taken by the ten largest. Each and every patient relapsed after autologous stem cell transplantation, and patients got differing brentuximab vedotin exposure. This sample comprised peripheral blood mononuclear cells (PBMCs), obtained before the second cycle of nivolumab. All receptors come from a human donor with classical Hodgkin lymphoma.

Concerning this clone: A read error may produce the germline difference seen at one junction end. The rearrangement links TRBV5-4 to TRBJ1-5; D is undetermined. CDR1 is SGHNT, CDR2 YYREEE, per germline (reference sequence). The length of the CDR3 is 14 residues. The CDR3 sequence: CASSQDLGAQPQHF. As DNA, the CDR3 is TGCGCCAGCAGCCAAGATTTAGGAGCTCAGCCCCAGCATTTT.

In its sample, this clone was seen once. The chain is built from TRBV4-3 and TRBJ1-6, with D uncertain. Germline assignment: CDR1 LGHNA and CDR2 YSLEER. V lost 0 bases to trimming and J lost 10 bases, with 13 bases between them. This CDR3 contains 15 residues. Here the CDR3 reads CASSQDPSPLSPLHF. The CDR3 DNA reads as TGCGCCAGCAGCCAAGATCCGAGCCCTTTGTCACCCCTCCACTTT.

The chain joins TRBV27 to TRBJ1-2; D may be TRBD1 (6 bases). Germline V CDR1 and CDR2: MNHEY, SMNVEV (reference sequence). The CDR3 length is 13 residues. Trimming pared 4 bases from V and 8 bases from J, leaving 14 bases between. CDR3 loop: CASSYAGEGGYTF. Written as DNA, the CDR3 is TGTGCCAGCAGTTACGCAGGGGAAGGGGGCTACACCTTC.

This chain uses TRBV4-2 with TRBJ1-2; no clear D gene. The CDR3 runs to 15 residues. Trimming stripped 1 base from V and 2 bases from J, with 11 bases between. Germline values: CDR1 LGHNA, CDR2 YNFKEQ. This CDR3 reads CASSQVDGQNYGYTF. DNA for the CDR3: TGTGCCAGCAGCCAAGTCGACGGGCAAAACTATGGCTACACCTTC.

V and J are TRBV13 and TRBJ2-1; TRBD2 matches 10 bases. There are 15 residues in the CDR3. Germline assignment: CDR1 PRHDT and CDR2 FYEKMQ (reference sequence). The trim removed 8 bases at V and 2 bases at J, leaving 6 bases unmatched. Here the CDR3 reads CASVTSGLAYNEQFF. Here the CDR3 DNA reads TGTGCCAGCGTGACTAGCGGGCTCGCCTACAATGAGCAGTTCTTC.

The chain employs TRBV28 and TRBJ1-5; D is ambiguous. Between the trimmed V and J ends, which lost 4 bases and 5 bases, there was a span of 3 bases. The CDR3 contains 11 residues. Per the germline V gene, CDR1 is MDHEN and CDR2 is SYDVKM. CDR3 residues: CASSSYQPQHF. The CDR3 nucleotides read TGTGCCAGCAGTTCGTATCAGCCCCAGCATTTT.

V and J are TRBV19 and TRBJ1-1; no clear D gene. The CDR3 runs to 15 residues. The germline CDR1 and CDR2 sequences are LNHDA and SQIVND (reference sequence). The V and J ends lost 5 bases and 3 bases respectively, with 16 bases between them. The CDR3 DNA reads TGTGCCAGTAGTCTTTCGGTCCAGACCTACACTGAAGCTTTCTTT. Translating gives CASSLSVQTYTEAFF. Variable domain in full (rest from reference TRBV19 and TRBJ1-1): DGGITQSPKYLFRKEGQNVTLSCEQNLNHDAMYWYRQDPGQGLRLIYYSQIVNDFQKGDIAEGYSVSREKKESFPLTVTSAQKNPTAFYLCASSLSVQTYTEAFFGQGTRLTVV.

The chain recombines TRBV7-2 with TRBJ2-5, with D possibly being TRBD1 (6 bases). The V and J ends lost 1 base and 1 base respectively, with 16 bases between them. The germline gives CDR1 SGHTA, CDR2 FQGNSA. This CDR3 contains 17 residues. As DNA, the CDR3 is TGTGCCAGCAGCTTAGTTTGGGGACACTCGGCCCAAGAGACCCAGTACTTC. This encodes CASSLVWGHSAQETQYF.

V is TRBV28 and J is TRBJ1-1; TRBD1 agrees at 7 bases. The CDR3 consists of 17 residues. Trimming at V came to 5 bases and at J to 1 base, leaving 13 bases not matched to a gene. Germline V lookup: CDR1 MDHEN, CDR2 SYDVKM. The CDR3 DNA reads TGTGCCAGCAGTCCTGGGGACAGTTCATGGGCGAACACTGAAGCTTTCTTT. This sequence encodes CASSPGDSSWANTEAFF.

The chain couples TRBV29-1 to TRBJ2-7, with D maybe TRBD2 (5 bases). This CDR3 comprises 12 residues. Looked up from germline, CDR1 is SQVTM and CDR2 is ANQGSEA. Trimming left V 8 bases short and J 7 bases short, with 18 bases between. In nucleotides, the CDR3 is TGCAGCATGAGCGGTTTGAATGGGGAGCAGTACTTC. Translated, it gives CSMSGLNGEQYF.

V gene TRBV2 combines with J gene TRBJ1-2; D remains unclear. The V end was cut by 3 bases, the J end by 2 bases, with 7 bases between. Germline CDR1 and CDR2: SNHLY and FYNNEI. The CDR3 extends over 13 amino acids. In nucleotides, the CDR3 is TGTGCCAGCAGTGATACAGCCAACTATGGCTACACCTTC. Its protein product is CASSDTANYGYTF. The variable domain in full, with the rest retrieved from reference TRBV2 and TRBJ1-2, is EPEVTQTPSHQVTQMGQEVILRCVPISNHLYFYWYRQILGQKVEFLVSFYNNEISEKSEIFDDQFSVERPDGSNFTLKIRSTKLEDSAMYFCASSDTANYGYTFGSGTRLTVV.

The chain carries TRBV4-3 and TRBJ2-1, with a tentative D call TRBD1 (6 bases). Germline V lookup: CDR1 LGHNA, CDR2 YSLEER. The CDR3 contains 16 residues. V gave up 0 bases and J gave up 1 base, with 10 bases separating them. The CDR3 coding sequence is TGCGCCAGCAGCCAAGAAGGGCAGGGGTCCTACAATGAGCAGTTCTTC. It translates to CASSQEGQGSYNEQFF.

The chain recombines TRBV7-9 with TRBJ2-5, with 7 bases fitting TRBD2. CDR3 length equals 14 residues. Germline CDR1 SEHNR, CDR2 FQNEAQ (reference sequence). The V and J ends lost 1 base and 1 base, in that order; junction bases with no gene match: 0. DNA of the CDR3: TGTGCCAGCAGCTTAGGGGGGGGCCAAGAGACCCAGTACTTC. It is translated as CASSLGGGQETQYF.

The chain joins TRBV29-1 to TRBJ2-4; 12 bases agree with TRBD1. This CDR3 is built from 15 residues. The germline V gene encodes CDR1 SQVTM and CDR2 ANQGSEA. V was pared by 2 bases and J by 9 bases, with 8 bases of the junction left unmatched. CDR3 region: CSVEKPGTGGIIQYF. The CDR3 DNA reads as TGCAGCGTTGAAAAGCCTGGGACAGGGGGCATCATTCAGTACTTC.

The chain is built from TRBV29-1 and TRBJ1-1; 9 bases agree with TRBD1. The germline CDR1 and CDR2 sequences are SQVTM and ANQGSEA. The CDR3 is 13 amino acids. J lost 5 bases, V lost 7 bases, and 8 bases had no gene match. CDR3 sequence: CSAPGQGGTEAFF. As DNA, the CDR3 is TGCAGCGCCCCGGGACAGGGAGGAACTGAAGCTTTCTTT.

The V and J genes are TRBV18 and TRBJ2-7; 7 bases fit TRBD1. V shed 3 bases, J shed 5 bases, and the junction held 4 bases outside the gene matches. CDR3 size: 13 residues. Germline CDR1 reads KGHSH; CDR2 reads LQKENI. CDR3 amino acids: CASSPGQSHEQYF. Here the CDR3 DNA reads TGTGCCAGCTCACCGGGACAGAGCCACGAGCAGTACTTC.

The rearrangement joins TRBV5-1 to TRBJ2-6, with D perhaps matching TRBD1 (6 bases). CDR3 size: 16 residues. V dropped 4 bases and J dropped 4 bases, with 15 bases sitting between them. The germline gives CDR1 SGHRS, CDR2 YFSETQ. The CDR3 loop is CASSETTGSGANVLTF. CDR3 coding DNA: TGCGCCAGCAGCGAAACCACAGGGAGCGGGGCCAACGTCCTGACTTTC.

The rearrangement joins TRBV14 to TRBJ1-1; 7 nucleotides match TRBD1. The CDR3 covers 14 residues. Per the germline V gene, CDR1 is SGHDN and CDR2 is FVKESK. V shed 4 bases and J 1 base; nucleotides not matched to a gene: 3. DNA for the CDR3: TGTGCCAGCAGCCCTAGACAGGGGAACACTGAAGCTTTCTTT. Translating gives CASSPRQGNTEAFF.

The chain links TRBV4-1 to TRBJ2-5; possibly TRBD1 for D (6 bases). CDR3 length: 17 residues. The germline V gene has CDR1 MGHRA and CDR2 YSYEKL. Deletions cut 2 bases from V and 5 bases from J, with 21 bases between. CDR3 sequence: CASSQLGRGHSGETQYF. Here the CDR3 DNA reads TGCGCCAGCAGCCAACTAGGCCGGGGACACTCCGGGGAGACCCAGTACTTC.

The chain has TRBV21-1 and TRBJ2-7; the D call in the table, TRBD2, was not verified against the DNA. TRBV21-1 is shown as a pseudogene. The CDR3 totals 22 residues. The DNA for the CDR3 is TGTGCCAGCAGCAAAGCCCTCGCCGATCCTGGACTCGAGAGACCGCCGGACTACGAGCAGTACTTC. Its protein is CASSKALADPGLERPPDYEQYF.

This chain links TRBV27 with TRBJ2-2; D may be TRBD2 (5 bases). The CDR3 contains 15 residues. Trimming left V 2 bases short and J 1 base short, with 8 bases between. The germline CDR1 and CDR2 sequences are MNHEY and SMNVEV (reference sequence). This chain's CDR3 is CASSLDGGNTGELFF. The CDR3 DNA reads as TGTGCCAGCAGTTTAGATGGAGGGAACACCGGGGAGCTGTTTTTT.

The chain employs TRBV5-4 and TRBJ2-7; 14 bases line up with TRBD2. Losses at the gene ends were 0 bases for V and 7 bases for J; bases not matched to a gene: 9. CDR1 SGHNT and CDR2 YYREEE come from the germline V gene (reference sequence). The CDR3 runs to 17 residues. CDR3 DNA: TGTGCCAGCAGCTTGGGACAGGGGACTAGCGGGAGAAATGAGCAGTACTTC. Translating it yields CASSLGQGTSGRNEQYF.

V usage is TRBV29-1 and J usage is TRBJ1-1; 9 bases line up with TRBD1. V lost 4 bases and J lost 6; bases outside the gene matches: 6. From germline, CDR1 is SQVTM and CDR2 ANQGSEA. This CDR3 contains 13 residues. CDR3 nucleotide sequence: TGCAGCGTTGCACAGGGGGCGAGATCTGAAGCTTTCTTT. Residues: CSVAQGARSEAFF.

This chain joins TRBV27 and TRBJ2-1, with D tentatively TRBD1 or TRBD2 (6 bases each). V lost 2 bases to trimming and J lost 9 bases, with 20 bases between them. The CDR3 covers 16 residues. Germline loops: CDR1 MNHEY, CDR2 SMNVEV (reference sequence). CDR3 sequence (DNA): TGTGCCAGCAGTTTACGGGGGCGACTTACGTTTGGTGAGCAGTTCTTC. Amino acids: CASSLRGRLTFGEQFF.

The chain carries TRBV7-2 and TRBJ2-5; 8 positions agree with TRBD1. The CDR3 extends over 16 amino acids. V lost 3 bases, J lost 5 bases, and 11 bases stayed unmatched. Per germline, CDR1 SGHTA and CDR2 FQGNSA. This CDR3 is CASSFPPGGFLETQYF. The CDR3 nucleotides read TGTGCCAGCAGCTTCCCGCCAGGGGGCTTTTTGGAGACCCAGTACTTC.

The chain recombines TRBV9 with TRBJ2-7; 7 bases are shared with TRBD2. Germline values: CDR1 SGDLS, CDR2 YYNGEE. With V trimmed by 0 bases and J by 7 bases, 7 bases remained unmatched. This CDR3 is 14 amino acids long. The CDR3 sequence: CASSVGGGPQEQYF. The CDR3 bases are TGTGCCAGCAGCGTAGGCGGGGGTCCGCAAGAGCAGTACTTC.

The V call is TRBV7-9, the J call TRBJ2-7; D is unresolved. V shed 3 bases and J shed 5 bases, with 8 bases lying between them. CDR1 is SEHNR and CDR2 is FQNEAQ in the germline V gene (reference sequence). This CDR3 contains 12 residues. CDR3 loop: CASSFTPDEQYF. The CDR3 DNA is TGTGCCAGCAGCTTTACCCCCGACGAGCAGTACTTC.

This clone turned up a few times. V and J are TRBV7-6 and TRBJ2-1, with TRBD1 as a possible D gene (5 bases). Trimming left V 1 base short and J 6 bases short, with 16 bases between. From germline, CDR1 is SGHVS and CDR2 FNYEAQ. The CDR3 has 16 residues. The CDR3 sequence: CASSLVSAGFGNEQFF. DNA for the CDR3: TGTGCCAGCAGCTTAGTCTCGGCAGGGTTTGGCAATGAGCAGTTCTTC.

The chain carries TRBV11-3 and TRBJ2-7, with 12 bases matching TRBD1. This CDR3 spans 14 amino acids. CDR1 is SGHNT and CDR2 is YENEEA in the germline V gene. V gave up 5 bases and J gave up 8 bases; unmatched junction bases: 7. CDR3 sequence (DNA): TGTGCCAGCAGCCCCCCGGGACAGGGGGCCCAGCAGTACTTC. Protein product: CASSPPGQGAQQYF. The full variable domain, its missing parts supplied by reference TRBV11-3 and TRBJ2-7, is EAGVVQSPRYKIIEKKQPVAFWCNPISGHNTLYWYLQNLGQGPELLIRYENEEAVDDSQLPKDRFSAERLKGVDSTLKIQPAELGDSAVYLCASSPPGQGAQQYFGPGTRLTVT.